This passage covers 9 T cell receptor beta chains from one sample sequenced in a study of shared clonotypes between healthy human individuals. Method: immunoSEQ multiplex PCR; TCRdb's copy keeps in-frame clones and lacks some. The sample includes roughly 490,000 clones, less than 80% of them seen just once. The sequenced material came from PBMCs. The receptors stem from a woman between 40 and 55 years old in good health. Some clones in this sample may be carry-over from other donors' samples.

This clone was recorded once. The V and J genes are TRBV5-1 and TRBJ1-1; 7 bases are shared with TRBD1. CDR1 and CDR2 from the germline V gene are SGHRS and YFSETQ. V gave up 4 bases and J gave up 1 base; unmatched junction bases: 10. There are 16 residues in the CDR3. The CDR3 DNA is TGCGCCAGCAGCATGGATGACAGGGTGGGGAACACTGAAGCTTTCTTT. Protein product: CASSMDDRVGNTEAFF.

This clone was found once. The chain carries TRBV7-9 and TRBJ2-1; TRBD2 is a possible D gene (5 bases). In germline, CDR1 is SEHNR, CDR2 FQNEAQ (reference sequence). CDR3 length: 11 residues. Trimming shortened V by 5 bases and J by 10 bases, and 9 bases separated the two germline ends. The CDR3: CASSPPGEQFF. The CDR3 DNA reads TGTGCCAGCAGCCCTCCGGGGGAGCAGTTCTTC.

Of note for this clone: The conserved phenylalanine or tryptophan normally closing the CDR3 is absent here, so this likely arose from a read error. Because the CDR3's place on the DNA is in doubt, the DNA is left out and the CDR3 is given as listed by TCRdb. The chain combines TRBV28 with TRBJ1-3. Germline V lookup: CDR1 MDHEN, CDR2 SYDVKM. The CDR3 sequence runs 9 residues, both termini included. The CDR3: CASSWVVWV.

This clone has a single count. V and J are TRBV29-1 and TRBJ2-2, with D possibly TRBD2 on 5 matching bases. CDR1 SQVTM and CDR2 ANQGSEA come from the germline V gene. The CDR3 loop spans 14 amino acids. Trimming stripped 4 bases from V and 0 bases from J, with 9 bases between. CDR3 DNA: TGCAGCGTTGGCGGGCAAACGAACACCGGGGAGCTGTTTTTT. It codes for CSVGGQTNTGELFF.

The rearrangement joins TRBV6-1 to TRBJ2-5, with D perhaps matching TRBD1 (5 bases). Looked up from germline, CDR1 is MNHNS and CDR2 is SASEGT. The CDR3 is 14 residues long. Trimming shortened V by 6 bases and J by 5 bases, and 16 bases separated the two germline ends. CDR3 residues: CASRRTQGAETQYF. The CDR3 region has the DNA TGTGCCAGCAGACGGACCCAAGGGGCGGAGACCCAGTACTTC.

This chain joins TRBV6-6 and TRBJ2-7; 8 positions agree with TRBD1. Germline CDR1 is MNHNY and CDR2 is SVGAGI (reference sequence). Trimming cost V 5 bases and J 4 bases; bases outside gene matches: 4. The CDR3 runs 13 residues. The CDR3: CASSDRGGYEQYF. The CDR3 nucleotides read TGTGCCAGCAGTGACAGGGGCGGATACGAGCAGTACTTC.

The chain combines TRBV9 with TRBJ1-2, with a tentative D call TRBD1 (5 bases). V shed 3 bases and J shed 4 bases, with 13 bases lying between them. There are 14 residues in the CDR3. The germline CDR1 and CDR2 sequences are SGDLS and YYNGEE. As DNA, the CDR3 is TGTGCCAGCAGCGGGGCGGGGCACCTCTATGGCTACACCTTC. Translation: CASSGAGHLYGYTF.

The chain recombines TRBV28 with TRBJ2-1; TRBD2 matches at 7 bases. Losses at the gene ends were 6 bases for V and 3 bases for J; bases not matched to a gene: 11. The CDR3 runs 16 residues. Germline CDR1 MDHEN, CDR2 SYDVKM. CDR3: CASSPNRGSDYNEQFF. In DNA, the CDR3 is TGTGCCAGCAGCCCGAACCGCGGGAGCGACTACAATGAGCAGTTCTTC.

The gene calls are TRBV28 and TRBJ2-2, with 8 bases lining up with TRBD2. CDR1 MDHEN and CDR2 SYDVKM come from the germline V gene. Trimming took 3 bases from V and 6 from J; bases not matched to a gene: 6. The CDR3 consists of 15 residues. The CDR3 loop is CASSFPGRAAGELFF. The CDR3 coding sequence is TGTGCCAGCAGTTTCCCCGGGAGGGCCGCCGGGGAGCTGTTTTTT.